The clone carrying this T cell receptor beta chain has only one observation. This sample is part of a study of cytomegalovirus exposure and HLA in healthy donors. Turning to the study itself: Of all 400 or so donors who were genotyped, roughly 85% belonged to the Caucasian-associated ancestry cluster.

The V gene lost 5 bases and the J gene lost 1 base, with 12 bases spanning the gap. The germline CDR1 and CDR2 sequences are MGHDK and SYGVNS. CDR3 length equals 14 residues. PCR involved 60 Vbeta and 13 Jbeta primers. This table comes from immunoSEQ multiplex PCR, and its TCRdb copy is limited to in-frame clones, with some not included. The data hold under 200,000 clones, with about four fifths observed a single time. The chain carries TRBV25-1 and TRBJ2-7; D call uncertain. This TCR came from a woman between 45 and 65 years old in good health and CMV-seropositive. Sequencing was carried out using PBMCs. The CDR3 sequence is CASSFQPRSYEQYF. In DNA, the CDR3 is TGTGCCAGCAGTTTCCAGCCTAGATCCTACGAGCAGTACTTC.